This TCR beta chain stems from a study of blood T cell repertoires in COVID-19. Study as a whole: The analysed material was cDNA or gDNA that came from T cells, B-cell-depleted T cells, or PBMCs.

Clones were read by immunoSEQ multiplex PCR, and TCRdb kept only the in-frame ones, dropping some. Altogether 20,000 to 25,000 clones are present, around 83% being singletons, with the ten largest covering 48%. V was shortened by 5 bases and J by 3 bases, with 10 bases between the two germline ends. This CDR3 region has 13 residues. Per the germline V gene, CDR1 is MNHNS and CDR2 is SASEGT. The clonotype originates from a man aged 65 to 85 with acute or convalescent COVID-19. Sequenced input: peripheral blood. This chain joins TRBV6-1 and TRBJ1-1; D might be TRBD1 (5 bases). CDR3 in DNA: TGTGCCAGCAGTCTTATCAGGGACACTGAAGCTTTCTTT. This translates into CASSLIRDTEAFF.